This TCR beta chain derives from a study of T cell changes during pregnancy in multiple sclerosis. Per germline, CDR1 LGHNT and CDR2 FRNRAP. V was pared by 5 bases and J by 8 bases, with 16 bases between. This CDR3 contains 14 residues. This table comes from immunoSEQ multiplex PCR, and its TCRdb copy is limited to in-frame clones, with some not included. The sample shows approximately 93,000 clones, under 95% of them seen only once. The origin of this receptor is a female donor in good health, enrolled as a control in a pregnancy study. The material sequenced was peripheral blood, taken in the first trimester of pregnancy. The chain couples TRBV12-5 to TRBJ2-1; the D is unclear. CDR3 region: CASGLGFQSDEQFF. In nucleotides, the CDR3 is TGTGCTAGTGGTCTCGGGTTCCAGAGCGATGAGCAGTTCTTC.